Listed below are T cell receptor beta chains from one sample, sequenced in a study of T-cell reconstitution after alpha-beta-depleted transplantation in children. TCRdb recomputed calls from the PCR reads with MiXCR, one row per CDR3 protein. The sample carries 700,000 or so distinct CDR3 sequences, approximately 14% recorded once. Sequencing used PBMCs, obtained before TCRalphabeta/CD19-depleted stem cell transplant. Source of these receptors: a girl aged 2-15 years with congenital amegakaryocytic thrombocytopenia, due to receive a stem cell transplant. The CDR3 runs from the conserved cysteine through the conserved F or W. D genes are given only for firm matches. The size of a clone is reported for some rows only, either as once, few or many, or as a class for expanded clones.

>.|TRBV12-3/TRBV12-4|.|TRBJ2-5
CASSFAHQETQYF
TGTGCCAGCAGTTTTGCCCACCAAGAGACCCAGTACTTC
>few|TRBV28|.|TRBJ2-4
CASSFAEANIQYF
TGTGCCAGCAGTTTTGCAGAAGCAAACATTCAGTACTTC
>few|TRBV15|TRBD1|TRBJ1-2
CATSESDPHRTGPLYGYTF
TGTGCCACCAGCGAATCTGACCCACACAGGACAGGGCCTCTCTATGGCTACACCTTC
>many|TRBV12-3/TRBV12-4|.|TRBJ2-7
CASLSPGPTYEQYF
TGTGCCAGCCTCTCACCGGGCCCCACCTACGAGCAGTACTTC
>many|TRBV20-1|.|TRBJ2-3
CSVVAQNTQYF
TGCAGTGTGGTAGCTCAAAATACGCAGTATTTT
>many|TRBV5-5|.|TRBJ1-1
CASSWAVNTEAFF
TGTGCCAGCAGCTGGGCGGTGAACACTGAAGCTTTCTTT
>.|TRBV7-2|.|TRBJ2-1
CASRYRGPPALYNEQFF
TGTGCCAGCAGATATCGAGGACCGCCCGCCTTATACAATGAGCAGTTCTTC
>few|TRBV5-1|.|TRBJ2-7
CASSWYGGSYEQYF
TGCGCCAGCAGCTGGTATGGTGGCTCCTACGAGCAGTACTTC
>many|TRBV29-1|.|TRBJ2-2
CSVEDSRINTGELFF
TGCAGCGTTGAAGATAGCCGCATCAACACCGGGGAGCTGTTTTTT
>.|TRBV27|.|TRBJ2-5
CASSVNGETQYF
TGTGCCAGCAGTGTCAATGGAGAGACCCAGTACTTC
>many|TRBV5-1|TRBD2|TRBJ2-1
CASSPFGGTSYNEQFF
TGCGCCAGCAGCCCCTTCGGGGGGACCTCCTACAATGAGCAGTTCTTC
>many|TRBV5-1|TRBD1|TRBJ2-7
CASSLRTTGSSYEQYF
TGCGCCAGCAGCTTGAGGACGACAGGGAGCTCCTACGAGCAGTACTTC
>many|TRBV7-9|.|TRBJ1-1
CASSVLGDGTNTEAFF
TGTGCCAGCAGCGTTTTAGGGGATGGGACGAACACTGAAGCTTTCTTT
>.|TRBV5-1|.|TRBJ2-3
CASSSSVEDTQYF
TGCGCCAGCAGCTCCTCAGTGGAAGATACGCAGTATTTT
>many|TRBV18|.|TRBJ2-3
CASSGNRDTQYF
TGTGCCAGCTCGGGCAATAGGGATACGCAGTATTTT
>many|TRBV12-3/TRBV12-4|TRBD2|TRBJ2-1
CASSWTSGNNEQFF
TGTGCCAGCAGTTGGACTAGCGGAAACAATGAGCAGTTCTTC
>.|TRBV12-3/TRBV12-4|.|TRBJ2-5
CASSLAGGGTETQYF
TGTGCCAGCAGTTTAGCCGGGGGCGGGACAGAGACCCAGTACTTC
>few|TRBV7-8|.|TRBJ2-5
CASSLGVGSWETQYF
TGTGCCAGCAGCTTAGGTGTGGGATCGTGGGAGACCCAGTACTTC
>.|TRBV20-1|TRBD2|TRBJ2-3
CSATTSSGRADTQYF
TGCAGTGCCACTACTTCTAGCGGGAGGGCAGATACGCAGTATTTT
>many|TRBV4-1|.|TRBJ1-4
CASSPFGLQVLFF
TGCGCCAGCAGCCCTTTCGGGTTACAGGTCCTGTTTTTT
>many|TRBV5-1|TRBD1|TRBJ1-2
CASSLTGTGSTYGYTF
TGCGCCAGCAGCTTGACCGGGACAGGGTCGACGTATGGCTACACCTTC
>few|TRBV30|.|TRBJ2-2
CAWSWGGELFF
TGTGCCTGGAGTTGGGGAGGGGAGCTGTTTTTT
>.|TRBV11-2|.|TRBJ2-2
CASSSSSRELFF
TGTGCCAGCAGCTCCAGCTCCCGAGAGCTGTTTTTT
>many|TRBV5-1|.|TRBJ1-5
CASSLFPGDSNQPQHF
TGCGCCAGCAGCTTGTTTCCAGGGGATAGCAATCAGCCCCAGCATTTT
>many|TRBV27|.|TRBJ2-1
CASALGADNEQFF
TGTGCCAGCGCCCTGGGCGCTGACAATGAGCAGTTCTTC
>many|TRBV20-1|.|TRBJ2-5
CSGRGQETQYF
TGCAGTGGTCGGGGCCAAGAGACCCAGTACTTC
>many|TRBV24-1|TRBD1|TRBJ2-1
CATSELTGLEFF
TGTGCCACCAGTGAGCTGACAGGGTTAGAGTTCTTC
>many|TRBV28|.|TRBJ2-7
CASTSTYEQYF
TGTGCCAGCACGTCTACTTACGAGCAGTACTTC
>many|TRBV20-1|.|TRBJ1-2
CSAPPGGDTNKGYGYTF
TGCAGTGCCCCCCCCGGGGGAGACACAAATAAAGGCTATGGCTACACCTTC
>.|TRBV7-2|.|TRBJ2-3
CASSPIGLRLGDTQYF
TGTGCCAGCAGCCCAATCGGACTTCGGTTGGGAGATACGCAGTATTTT
>.|TRBV5-1|.|TRBJ2-5
CASSLVPGRETQYF
TGCGCCAGCAGCTTGGTGCCCGGGCGAGAGACCCAGTACTTC
>many|TRBV7-8|.|TRBJ2-5
CASSFGREETQYF
TGTGCCAGCAGCTTTGGTCGGGAAGAGACCCAGTACTTC
>.|TRBV10-3|TRBD1|TRBJ2-1
CFRGTRYPSSYNEQFF
TGCTTCAGGGGGACCCGATACCCGAGCTCCTACAATGAGCAGTTCTTC
>few|TRBV2|TRBD2|TRBJ2-3
CASSGWARETSTDTQYF
TGTGCCAGCAGTGGCTGGGCGCGGGAGACTAGCACAGATACGCAGTATTTT
>few|TRBV4-1|TRBD2|TRBJ2-7
CASSQETVAGGMYEQYF
TGCGCCAGCAGCCAAGAAACGGTAGCGGGAGGGATGTACGAGCAGTACTTC
>.|TRBV30|.|TRBJ2-5
CAWTTTRSETQYF
TGTGCCTGGACTACGACTAGATCAGAGACCCAGTACTTC
>.|TRBV27|TRBD2|TRBJ2-1
CASSGLAGGREQFF
TGTGCCAGCAGTGGACTAGCGGGAGGGAGGGAGCAGTTCTTC
>many|TRBV10-3|TRBD1|TRBJ1-1
CASGQVNTEAFF
TGTGCCTCCGGACAGGTGAACACTGAAGCTTTCTTT
>many|TRBV29-1|.|TRBJ2-7
CSVPGDDEQYF
TGCAGCGTGCCAGGGGATGACGAGCAGTACTTC
>few|TRBV2|.|TRBJ1-6
CASSDQGIDSPLHF
TGTGCCAGCAGCGATCAGGGAATCGATTCACCCCTCCACTTT
>many|TRBV28|.|TRBJ2-7
CASSFVLETYEQYF
TGTGCCAGCAGTTTCGTACTAGAGACCTACGAGCAGTACTTC
>many|TRBV6-2/TRBV6-3|.|TRBJ2-5
CASTGLLETQYF
TGTGCCAGCACCGGACTTCTGGAGACCCAGTACTTC
>.|TRBV20-1|.|TRBJ2-5
CSAVGAAQETQYF
TGCAGTGCGGTGGGGGCAGCTCAAGAGACCCAGTACTTC
>many|TRBV5-1|TRBD2|TRBJ2-7
CASSPTSGSFYEQYF
TGCGCCAGCAGCCCAACTAGCGGGAGTTTCTACGAGCAGTACTTC
>many|TRBV20-1|TRBD2|TRBJ2-7
CSAPLAGDWEQYF
TGCAGTGCTCCACTAGCGGGAGATTGGGAGCAGTACTTC
>.|TRBV7-9|.|TRBJ2-1
CASTYWANEQFF
TGTGCCAGCACCTACTGGGCCAATGAGCAGTTCTTC
>many|TRBV20-1|TRBD2|TRBJ2-1
CSAPGIGLAGVLGEQFF
TGCAGTGCTCCGGGGATCGGACTAGCGGGAGTATTGGGTGAGCAGTTCTTC
>few|TRBV5-1|TRBD2|TRBJ2-7
CASSRTSGSPYEQYF
TGCGCCAGCAGCCGGACTAGCGGGAGCCCGTACGAGCAGTACTTC
>many|TRBV20-1|.|TRBJ2-3
CSARGGHIYAQTTDTQYF
TGCAGTGCTAGAGGCGGACACATTTATGCGCAGACCACAGATACGCAGTATTTT
>many|TRBV6-5|.|TRBJ2-2
CASSYSGLDTGELFF
TGTGCCAGCAGTTACTCAGGGTTGGACACCGGGGAGCTGTTTTTT
>few|TRBV18|TRBD2|TRBJ2-1
CASSSGLEVDNEQFF
TGTGCCAGCTCATCAGGACTAGAAGTAGACAATGAGCAGTTCTTC
>.|TRBV7-9|TRBD2|TRBJ2-1
CASSSPGLANWDEQFF
TGTGCCAGCAGCTCCCCGGGACTAGCGAATTGGGATGAGCAGTTCTTC
>many|TRBV5-1|.|TRBJ1-4
CASSAPDTATNEKLFF
TGCGCCAGCAGCGCACCCGACACTGCAACTAATGAAAAACTGTTTTTT
>.|TRBV6-5|TRBD2|TRBJ2-3
CASSYFLLAGEITDTQYF
TGTGCCAGCAGTTACTTCCTTTTAGCGGGAGAAATCACAGATACGCAGTATTTT
>many|TRBV12-3/TRBV12-4|.|TRBJ2-2
CASRNRAQELFF
TGTGCCAGCAGGAACCGGGCCCAGGAGCTGTTTTTT
>.|TRBV29-1|TRBD2|TRBJ2-2
CSVIGTSGRTGELFF
TGCAGCGTTATTGGGACTAGCGGGAGAACCGGGGAGCTGTTTTTT
>.|TRBV5-1|TRBD2|TRBJ2-2
CASSEGLARPGELFF
TGCGCCAGCAGCGAGGGACTAGCGCGTCCCGGGGAGCTGTTTTTT
>.|TRBV7-9|.|TRBJ1-5
CATRVWDSNQPQHF
TGTGCCACGCGAGTGTGGGATAGCAATCAGCCCCAGCATTTT
>many|TRBV20-1|.|TRBJ2-7
CSARRGVYEQYF
TGCAGTGCTAGGAGGGGAGTCTACGAGCAGTACTTC